The source of this T cell receptor beta chain is a study of cytomegalovirus exposure and HLA in healthy donors. Broader study findings: Excluded: some indistinguishable V segments such as TRBV6-2 and TRBV6-3. Prior analysis indicated that the majority of TCR beta V segments exhibited productivity approximately 87% or approximately 30% of the time.

Primers included in the PCR were 60 Vbeta and 13 Jbeta primers. Some clones are missing from TCRdb's copy, which holds only in-frame ones; the method was immunoSEQ multiplex PCR. The sample carries about 89,000 clones, around 60% recorded once. The CDR3 consists of 12 residues. Germline assignment: CDR1 MNHNY and CDR2 SVGAGI (reference sequence). A word on this clone: Its specificity is not known. The germline gene is not matched at one end of the junction; a read error may be the cause.

The rearrangement joins TRBV6-6 to TRBJ1-4; D remains unclear. The sequence came from a human donor in good health. Specimen: PBMCs. In DNA, the CDR3 is TGTGCCAGAAGTTACTCCGGTGAAAAACTGTTTTTT. Protein sequence: CARSYSGEKLFF.